Following are 27 T cell receptor beta chains from one sample sequenced in a study of CD8 T cells in Susac syndrome (dated by TCRdb to about 2019). Libraries came from the immunoSEQ multiplex PCR assay. RNA was extracted using the RNeasy kit, and roughly 0.5 to 1 microgram was reverse transcribed with random hexamers. TCRdb ran its own pipeline on the public reads, namely fastp trimming at Q25 and MiXCR clone calling, and kept in-frame beta chains. Rows with a matching CDR3 protein are joined into one entry that keeps the most common DNA and genes. This sample comprises 200,000 or so distinct CDR3 sequences, about 95% of them detected only once. The ten largest clones add up to about 0.087% of the sample. Input material: CD4+ T cells from PBMCs. These receptors all stem from a human donor with multiple sclerosis.

V is TRBV27 and J is TRBJ2-1; perhaps TRBD2 as D (6 bases). CDR1 and CDR2 (germline): MNHEY, SMNVEV (reference sequence). The CDR3 spans 15 residues. V dropped 8 bases and J dropped 7 bases, with 21 bases sitting between them. Written as DNA, the CDR3 is TGTGCCAGCCGTCTGGCCCGGCAGGCGGGGAATGAGCAGTTCTTC. This codes for CASRLARQAGNEQFF.

The chain employs TRBV20-1 and TRBJ2-5; D is unclear. The CDR3 totals 13 residues. Trimming removed 6 bases at V and 4 bases at J, with 15 bases between. Germline CDR1 is DFQATT and CDR2 is SNEGSKA (reference sequence). CDR3 DNA sequence: TGCAGTGCCCCGGACCCCCCCCTAGAGACCCAGTACTTC. It codes for CSAPDPPLETQYF.

This chain uses TRBV3-1 with TRBJ2-1, with 12 nucleotides matching TRBD2. CDR3 size: 15 residues. CDR1 is LGHDT, CDR2 YNNKEL, per germline (reference sequence). Losses at the gene ends were 2 bases for V and 9 bases for J; bases not matched to a gene: 5. CDR3 coding DNA: TGTGCCAGCAGCCAAACTAGCGGGAGGACGGGTGAGCAGTTCTTC. Its protein product is CASSQTSGRTGEQFF.

This chain connects TRBV14 to TRBJ2-3, with 12 positions matching TRBD2. The ends lost 4 bases at V and 6 bases at J; junction bases unmatched: 5. The CDR3 consists of 15 residues. Looked up from germline, CDR1 is SGHDN and CDR2 is FVKESK. CDR3 bases: TGTGCCAGCAGCCGGACTAGCGGGATGAGTGATACGCAGTATTTT. It specifies CASSRTSGMSDTQYF.

The chain is built from TRBV5-6 and TRBJ1-2; the D is unclear. Trimming removed 0 bases from V and 6 bases from J, with 3 bases in between. The germline V gene encodes CDR1 SGHDT and CDR2 YYEEEE. The CDR3 is made up of 11 amino acids. The CDR3 spells CASSLEHGYTF. As DNA, the CDR3 is TGTGCCAGCAGCTTGGAGCATGGCTACACCTTC. Complete variable domain (other parts from reference TRBV5-6 and TRBJ1-2): DAGVTQSPTHLIKTRGQQVTLRCSPKSGHDTVSWYQQALGQGPQFIFQYYEEEERQRGNFPDRFSGHQFPNYSSELNVNALLLGDSALYLCASSLEHGYTFGSGTRLTVV.

The chain links TRBV20-1 to TRBJ2-7; D unresolved. The V end was cut by 4 bases, the J end by 0 bases, with 4 bases between. CDR3 size: 11 residues. The germline V gene encodes CDR1 DFQATT and CDR2 SNEGSKA (reference sequence). The CDR3, as DNA: TGCAGTGCTATGAGCTCCTACGAGCAGTACTTC. The encoded protein is CSAMSSYEQYF.

The chain carries TRBV4-2 and TRBJ2-6, with 7 bases identical to TRBD2. The V and J ends lost 4 bases and 2 bases, in that order; junction bases with no gene match: 11. There are 18 residues in the CDR3. Germline CDR1 LGHNA, CDR2 YNFKEQ. The CDR3 bases are TGTGCCAGCAGCCGCCTAGCGGCCTCGGGGGCTGGGGCCAACGTCCTGACTTTC. It yields the protein CASSRLAASGAGANVLTF.

Only one count was recorded for this clonotype. V and J are TRBV5-1 and TRBJ2-3; D unresolved. CDR3 size: 12 residues. Germline loops: CDR1 SGHRS, CDR2 YFSETQ. V lost 2 bases, J lost 2 bases, and 3 bases lay in between. CDR3 region: CASSFDTDTQYF. DNA of the CDR3: TGCGCCAGCAGCTTCGACACAGATACGCAGTATTTT.

V is TRBV27 and J is TRBJ1-2; D is ambiguous. The CDR3 extends over 14 amino acids. CDR1 is MNHEY and CDR2 is SMNVEV in the germline V gene (reference sequence). Trimming stripped 6 bases from V and 6 bases from J, with 17 bases between. This CDR3 is CASRKGSPRDGYTF. DNA of the CDR3: TGTGCCAGCAGAAAGGGCTCACCTAGGGATGGCTACACCTTC.

CDR3 loop: CASSLEQGPYNEQFF. For the CDR3, the DNA is TGTGCCAGCAGCTTAGAACAGGGCCCCTACAATGAGCAGTTCTTC. The chain recombines TRBV7-6 with TRBJ2-1, with D possibly TRBD1 on 6 matching bases. Germline lookup yields CDR1 SGHVS and CDR2 FNYEAQ. V was cut by 1 base and J by 2 bases, with 9 bases left in between. The CDR3 sequence is 15 residues long.

The chain couples TRBV29-1 to TRBJ2-7; D ambiguous. The germline V gene encodes CDR1 SQVTM and CDR2 ANQGSEA. The CDR3 covers 13 residues. V shed 4 bases and J shed 2 bases, with 12 bases lying between them. The CDR3 loop reads CSVGKARPYEQYF. The CDR3 DNA follows: TGCAGCGTTGGGAAGGCCAGGCCCTACGAGCAGTACTTC.

The chain links TRBV11-1 to TRBJ2-1, with D possibly being TRBD2 (5 bases). The CDR3 loop spans 11 amino acids. V was clipped by 3 bases and J by 12 bases, with 9 bases between them. In germline, CDR1 is SGHAT, CDR2 FQDESV (reference sequence). The CDR3 sequence: CASSFGVWQFF. In nucleotides, the CDR3 is TGTGCCAGCAGCTTCGGGGTTTGGCAGTTCTTC. The whole variable domain, filled in from reference TRBV11-1 and TRBJ2-1, reads EAEVAQSPRYKITEKSQAVAFWCDPISGHATLYWYRQILGQGPELLVQFQDESVVDDSQLPKDRFSAERLKGVDSTLKIQPAELGDSAMYLCASSFGVWQFFGPGTRLTVL.

J is TRBJ2-3 and V is TRBV20-1; D perhaps matches TRBD2 (7 bases). Germline V gene data show CDR1 as DFQATT and CDR2 as SNEGSKA (reference sequence). Trimming pared 3 bases from V and 6 bases from J, leaving 16 bases between. The CDR3 is made up of 14 amino acids. The CDR3 sequence is CSARSAGGRDTQYF. The CDR3 DNA reads as TGCAGTGCTAGGTCCGCCGGGGGGCGCGATACGCAGTATTTT.

This rearrangement joins TRBV27 to TRBJ1-2, with 8 bases fitting TRBD1. After removal of 5 bases from V and 8 bases from J, the junction contained 13 bases not matched to a gene. Germline CDR1 and CDR2: MNHEY and SMNVEV (reference sequence). The CDR3 covers 15 residues. This chain's CDR3 is CASSPRQGFDRGYTF. The CDR3 region has the DNA TGTGCCAGCAGTCCCCGACAGGGGTTCGATAGGGGCTACACCTTC.

The V gene is TRBV29-1, the J gene TRBJ2-4; D may be TRBD1 (6 bases). Germline CDR1 reads SQVTM; CDR2 reads ANQGSEA. V was trimmed by 6 bases and J by 2 bases, leaving 14 bases between them. This CDR3 is built from 14 residues. The DNA for the CDR3 is TGCAGCGTCCACCTGACAGGCTCCAAAAACATTCAGTACTTC. Translating gives CSVHLTGSKNIQYF.

The genes are TRBV29-1 and TRBJ1-4, with D possibly TRBD1 on 5 matching bases. V gave up 4 bases and J gave up 8 bases, with 11 bases separating them. From germline, CDR1 is SQVTM and CDR2 ANQGSEA. This CDR3 comprises 12 residues. The CDR3 spells CSVGGRDEKLFF. CDR3 DNA sequence: TGCAGCGTTGGGGGGAGGGACGAAAAACTGTTTTTT.

The chain has TRBV9 and TRBJ2-1; 13 bases match TRBD2. V trimming: 0 bases; J trimming: 9 bases; junction bases outside the gene matches: 9. The germline gives CDR1 SGDLS, CDR2 YYNGEE. The CDR3 extends over 17 amino acids. In DNA, the CDR3 is TGTGCCAGCAGCGTAGGCACTAGCGGGGGGGCACGAGGTGAGCAGTTCTTC. This translates into CASSVGTSGGARGEQFF.

The chain joins TRBV20-1 to TRBJ1-1; D not resolved. Germline CDR1 is DFQATT and CDR2 is SNEGSKA (reference sequence). This CDR3 is 14 amino acids long. V shed 0 bases and J shed 9 bases, with 17 bases lying between them. CDR3 protein: CSARDPITKAQAFF. CDR3 in DNA: TGCAGTGCTAGAGATCCCATAACAAAGGCACAAGCTTTCTTT.

The sample holds one count of this clonotype. The chain has TRBV20-1 and TRBJ1-5, with a weak D call TRBD1 (6 bases). Germline CDR1 DFQATT, CDR2 SNEGSKA (reference sequence). CDR3 length equals 16 residues. CDR3 loop: CSFGGPTRGRGQPQHF. The CDR3, as DNA: TGCTCCTTTGGGGGGCCAACACGGGGCCGAGGACAGCCCCAGCATTTT.

The chain's CDR3 is CASSTDSQETQYF. The CDR3 DNA sequence: TGTGCCAGCAGTACGGACAGTCAAGAGACCCAGTACTTC. The chain employs TRBV2 and TRBJ2-5; maybe TRBD1 (6 bases). The ends were cut back, 5 bases at V and 2 bases at J, with 9 bases in the middle. Germline V gene lookup returns CDR1 SNHLY and CDR2 FYNNEI. The CDR3 extends over 13 amino acids. The variable domain in full, with the rest retrieved from reference TRBV2 and TRBJ2-5, is EPEVTQTPSHQVTQMGQEVILRCVPISNHLYFYWYRQILGQKVEFLVSFYNNEISEKSEIFDDQFSVERPDGSNFTLKIRSTKLEDSAMYFCASSTDSQETQYFGPGTRLLVL.

The rearrangement joins TRBV2 to TRBJ2-4; a weak D match, TRBD2 (6 bases). This CDR3 spans 13 amino acids. Trimming left V 6 bases short and J 16 bases short, with 22 bases between. CDR1 is SNHLY, CDR2 FYNNEI, per germline. The CDR3 DNA follows: TGTGCCAGCAGGGAGGGCCTAGGGGCCCGAATTTACTTC. Amino acids: CASREGLGARIYF.

The count of this clonotype is one. The chain carries TRBV7-9 and TRBJ2-5; no clear D gene. The CDR3 consists of 14 residues. V was shortened by 5 bases and J by 5 bases, with 15 bases between the two germline ends. CDR1 SEHNR and CDR2 FQNEAQ come from the germline V gene (reference sequence). CDR3 coding DNA: TGTGCCAGCAGCAACAGAGGTAACGGGGAGACCCAGTACTTC. Translating it yields CASSNRGNGETQYF.

This sequence joins TRBV6-6 and TRBJ2-1; D possibly corresponds to TRBD1 (5 bases). V lost 0 bases to trimming and J lost 8 bases, with 8 bases between them. The CDR3 covers 13 residues. CDR1 and CDR2 from the germline V gene are MNHNY and SVGAGI (reference sequence). The CDR3: CASSYSKGHEQFF. The DNA for the CDR3 is TGTGCCAGCAGTTACTCGAAGGGGCATGAGCAGTTCTTC.

The rearrangement links TRBV29-1 to TRBJ1-1; no definite D call. Trimming removed 2 bases from V and 0 bases from J, with 7 bases in between. CDR1 and CDR2 (germline): SQVTM, ANQGSEA. The CDR3 loop spans 13 amino acids. The CDR3 region has the DNA TGCAGCGTTGAACCCATCTTGAACACTGAAGCTTTCTTT. This translates into CSVEPILNTEAFF.

The chain uses TRBV29-1 and TRBJ1-3; D gene ambiguous. Looked up from germline, CDR1 is SQVTM and CDR2 is ANQGSEA. The V gene lost 0 bases and the J gene lost 1 base, with 7 bases spanning the gap. The CDR3 has 14 amino acids. CDR3: CSVEDLTSGNTIYF. The CDR3 DNA reads as TGCAGCGTTGAAGATCTGACGTCTGGAAACACCATATATTTT.

J is TRBJ2-4 and V is TRBV19, with TRBD1 as a possible D gene (5 bases). The length of the CDR3 is 16 residues. Deletions cut 4 bases from V and 3 bases from J, with 16 bases between. Germline V CDR1 and CDR2: LNHDA, SQIVND (reference sequence). The CDR3 nucleotides read TGTGCCAGTAGTACCCTGACAGCGATGGACAAAAACATTCAGTACTTC. Translation gives CASSTLTAMDKNIQYF.

CDR3 sequence: CASSPRDRGYGEQYF. The CDR3 nucleotides read TGTGCCAGCAGCCCCCGGGACAGGGGTTACGGGGAGCAGTACTTC. The chain links TRBV5-4 to TRBJ2-7; 10 bases agree with TRBD1. V was clipped by 4 bases and J by 7 bases; unmatched bases: 11. From germline, CDR1 is SGHNT and CDR2 YYREEE (reference sequence). The CDR3 covers 15 residues.